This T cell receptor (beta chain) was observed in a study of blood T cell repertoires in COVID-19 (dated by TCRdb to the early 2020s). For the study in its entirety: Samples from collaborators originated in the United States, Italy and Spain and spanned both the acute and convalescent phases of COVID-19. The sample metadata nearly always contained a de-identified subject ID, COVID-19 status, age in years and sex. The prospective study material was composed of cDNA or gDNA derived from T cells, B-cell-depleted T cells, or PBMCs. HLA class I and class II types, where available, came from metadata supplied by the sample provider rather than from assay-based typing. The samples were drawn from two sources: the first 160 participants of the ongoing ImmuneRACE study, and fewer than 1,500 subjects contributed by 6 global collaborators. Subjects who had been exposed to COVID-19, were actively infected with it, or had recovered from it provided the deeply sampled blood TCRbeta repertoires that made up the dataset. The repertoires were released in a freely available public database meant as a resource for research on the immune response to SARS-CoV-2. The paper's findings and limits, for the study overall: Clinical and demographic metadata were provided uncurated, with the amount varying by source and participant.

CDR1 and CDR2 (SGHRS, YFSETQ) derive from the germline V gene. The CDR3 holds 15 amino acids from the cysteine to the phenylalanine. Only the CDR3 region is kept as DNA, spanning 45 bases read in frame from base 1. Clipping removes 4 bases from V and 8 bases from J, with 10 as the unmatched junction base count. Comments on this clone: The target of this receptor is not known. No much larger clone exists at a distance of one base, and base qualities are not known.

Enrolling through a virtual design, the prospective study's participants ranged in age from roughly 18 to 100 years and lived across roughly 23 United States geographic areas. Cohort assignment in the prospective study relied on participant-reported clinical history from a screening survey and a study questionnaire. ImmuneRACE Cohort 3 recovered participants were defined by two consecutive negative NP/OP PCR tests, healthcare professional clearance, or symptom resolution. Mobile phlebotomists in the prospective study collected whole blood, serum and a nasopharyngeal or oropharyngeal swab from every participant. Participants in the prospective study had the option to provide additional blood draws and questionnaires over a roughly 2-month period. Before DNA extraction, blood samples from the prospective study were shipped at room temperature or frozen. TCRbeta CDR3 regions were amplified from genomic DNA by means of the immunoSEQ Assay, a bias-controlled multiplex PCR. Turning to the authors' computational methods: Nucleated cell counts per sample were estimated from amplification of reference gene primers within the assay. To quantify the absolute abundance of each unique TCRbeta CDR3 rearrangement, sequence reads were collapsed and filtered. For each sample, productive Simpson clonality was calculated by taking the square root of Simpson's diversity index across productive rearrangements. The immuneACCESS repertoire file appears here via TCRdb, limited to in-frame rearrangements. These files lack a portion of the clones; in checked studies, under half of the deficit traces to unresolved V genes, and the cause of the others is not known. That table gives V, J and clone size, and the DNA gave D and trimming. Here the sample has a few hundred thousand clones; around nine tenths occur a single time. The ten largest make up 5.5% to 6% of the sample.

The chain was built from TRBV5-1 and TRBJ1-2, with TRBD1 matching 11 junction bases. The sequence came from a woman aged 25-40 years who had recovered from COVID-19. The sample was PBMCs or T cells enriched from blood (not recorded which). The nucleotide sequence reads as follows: TGCGCCAGCAGCCCCGTCGGGACAGGGGGTTTCGGCTACACCTTC. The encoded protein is CASSPVGTGGFGYTF.